This T cell receptor (beta chain) was identified during a study of blood T cell repertoires in COVID-19. The table came from immunoSEQ multiplex PCR; TCRdb's copy has only in-frame clones and leaves some out. The sample lists about 120,000 clones, over 80% occurring once. With 5 bases removed from V and 8 bases from J, the gap between germline ends came to 15 bases. Germline loops: CDR1 MNHEY, CDR2 SMNVEV (reference sequence). The CDR3 extends over 13 amino acids. This clonotype was sampled from an older woman with acute or convalescent COVID-19. The sample taken for sequencing was peripheral blood. The chain joins TRBV27 to TRBJ1-2, with D possibly matching TRBD1 (6 bases). The DNA for the CDR3 is TGTGCCAGCAGTGCGCCTTCAGGGGAGGGCTACACCTTC. This encodes CASSAPSGEGYTF.